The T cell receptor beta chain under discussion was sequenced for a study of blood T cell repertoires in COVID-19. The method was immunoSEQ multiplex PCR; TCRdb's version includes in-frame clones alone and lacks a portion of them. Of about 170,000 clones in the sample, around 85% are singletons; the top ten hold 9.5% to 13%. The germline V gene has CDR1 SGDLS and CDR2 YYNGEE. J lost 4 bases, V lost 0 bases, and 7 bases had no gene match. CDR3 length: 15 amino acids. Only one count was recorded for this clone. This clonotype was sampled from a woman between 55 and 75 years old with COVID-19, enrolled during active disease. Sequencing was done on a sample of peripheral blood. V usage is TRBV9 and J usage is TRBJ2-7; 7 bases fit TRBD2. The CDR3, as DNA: TGTGCCAGCAGCGTAGAAAGCGGGATTACGTACGAGCAGTACTTC. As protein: CASSVESGITYEQYF.